These T cell receptor beta chains were read from a single sample in a study of blood T cell repertoires in COVID-19. Repertoires were generated with immunoSEQ multiplex PCR, while TCRdb's copy carries only in-frame clones and drops some. The sample shows around 270,000 clones, around 85% of them seen only once. Source material: PBMCs or T cells enriched from blood (not recorded which). These receptors all stem from a woman in her twenties or thirties who had recovered from COVID-19. The CDR3 runs from the conserved cysteine through the conserved F or W. A D gene is named only where the DNA matches it firmly. Clone size is stated in some rows and not others, as once, few, many or a class when expanded.

D gene	V gene	J gene	clone size	CDR3 DNA	CDR3 protein
.	TRBV18	TRBJ1-1	.	TGTGCCAGCTCACCTCAGGTTAACACTGAAGCTTTCTTT	CASSPQVNTEAFF
.	TRBV4-2	TRBJ2-3	.	TGTGCCACGAGGGGGGGTTTGACAGATACGCAGTATTTT	CATRGGLTDTQYF
.	TRBV28	TRBJ1-1	.	TGTGCCAGCAGTTTAGATTCGGGACACTTCTTGAACACTGAAGCTTTCTTT	CASSLDSGHFLNTEAFF
.	TRBV15	TRBJ1-4	.	TGTGCCACCAGCAGAGATCAGGGAATCGGGAAACTGTTTTTT	CATSRDQGIGKLFF
.	TRBV6-2/TRBV6-3	TRBJ1-5	.	TGTGCCAGCAGTTACTCCGGAATTGGCGGAGGCAATCAGCCCCAGCATTTT	CASSYSGIGGGNQPQHF
TRBD1	TRBV10-2	TRBJ1-2	once	TGCGCCAGCCGGGAGACAGGGGGCTTCTATGGCTACACCTTC	CASRETGGFYGYTF
.	TRBV3-1/TRBV3-2	TRBJ1-4	.	TGTGCCAGCAGCCAAAGGACCGCGGGGACTAATGAAAAACTGTTTTTT	CASSQRTAGTNEKLFF
TRBD1	TRBV28	TRBJ1-1	.	TGTGCCAGCAGTTCCCTCCGGCTGGGGACAGGGGGTACTGAAGCTTTCTTT	CASSSLRLGTGGTEAFF
.	TRBV11-2	TRBJ1-1	.	TGTGCCAGCACCTTGGGGGGAGCGCAGGCCGCGAACACTGAAGCTTTCTTT	CASTLGGAQAANTEAFF
.	TRBV19	TRBJ2-1	.	TGTGCCAGTAGAACAGGGAATTACAATGAGCAGTTCTTC	CASRTGNYNEQFF
TRBD2	TRBV11-2	TRBJ2-3	.	TGTGCCAGCAGCCCAGTAGGACTAGCCACAGATACGCAGTATTTT	CASSPVGLATDTQYF
.	TRBV9	TRBJ2-1	.	TGTGCCAGCAGCGTTTTTAGCTTCGATGAGCAGTTCTTC	CASSVFSFDEQFF
.	TRBV5-6	TRBJ1-5	.	TGTGCCAGCAGCTTGGGACATAGCAATCAGCCCCAGCATTTT	CASSLGHSNQPQHF
TRBD1	TRBV5-1	TRBJ2-2	.	TGCGCCAGCAGACGGACCGGGACAGTAAACACCGGGGAGCTGTTTTTT	CASRRTGTVNTGELFF
.	TRBV9	TRBJ2-3	.	TGTGCCAGCAGCGCGGGAAGTTCGGATACGCAGTATTTT	CASSAGSSDTQYF
TRBD1	TRBV9	TRBJ1-6	.	TGTGCCAGCAGCGCGACAGGGGGCTCACCCCTCCACTTT	CASSATGGSPLHF
TRBD2	TRBV6-1	TRBJ2-1	once	TGTGCCAGCAGTGAACTAGCGGGGGGTTACAATGAGCAGTTCTTC	CASSELAGGYNEQFF
TRBD2	TRBV7-2	TRBJ2-1	.	TGTGCCAGCAGCTTAGCGTTGGCGACTAGCAGAACCTACAATGAGCAGTTCTTC	CASSLALATSRTYNEQFF
TRBD2	TRBV9	TRBJ2-5	.	TGTGCCAGCAGCGTCGGACTAGCGCCCCGAGGAGAGACCCAGTACTTC	CASSVGLAPRGETQYF
TRBD1	TRBV9	TRBJ2-5	.	TGTGCCAGCAGCTCCGCTCCACAGGGGGAGACCCAGTACTTC	CASSSAPQGETQYF
.	TRBV9	TRBJ1-6	.	TGTGCCAGCAGCGTAGGGCAGGGAATCTCACCCCTCCACTTT	CASSVGQGISPLHF
.	TRBV30	TRBJ2-7	.	TGTGCCTCCCCTAGGACAGTCGAACTCTACGAGCAGTACTTC	CASPRTVELYEQYF
TRBD2	TRBV18	TRBJ2-2	once	TGTGCCAGCTCACCAAAACTAGCGGGAGTCCCCGGGGAGCTGTTTTTT	CASSPKLAGVPGELFF
TRBD1	TRBV5-1	TRBJ2-1	.	TGCGCCAGCAGCTCCGGGACAGTCGCCCCTAATGAGCAGTTCTTC	CASSSGTVAPNEQFF
TRBD1	TRBV30	TRBJ1-2	.	TGTGCCTGGACCCCCGGGGCAGGGGGCATCAACTATGGCTACACCTTC	CAWTPGAGGINYGYTF